The T cell receptor beta chain under discussion was sequenced for a study of read filtering for tumor transcriptome and immune sequencing (dated by TCRdb to 2019 to 2021). A note on the overall study: Of the patients in the cohort, around 18 were male and approximately 15 were female, and their mean age was roughly 68 years, with a range of about 47 to 85. By revised international staging, roughly 8 patients were R-ISS I, about 17 were R-ISS II and roughly seven were R-ISS III. The study compared TCR repertoires from targeted immune repertoire sequencing and bulk whole-transcriptome sequencing run on the same bone marrow samples. After DNase treatment, whole-transcriptome libraries were prepared with the TruSeq RNA Access Library Prep Kit. One of the main goals was to work out a read-filtering strategy for immune repertoire data, in particular whether clonotypes backed by only a single read should be removed. Per sample, about 4.05 to 10.27 million TCR-region mapped reads were obtained with IR-seq, compared with only roughly 75 to 1,400 with RNA-seq. Overall results and qualifications from the work: When single-read clonotypes were removed, the proportions of shared clonotypes in IR-seq and RNA-seq correlated more strongly. Compared with RNA-seq, IR-seq captured clonotypes at much higher depth and more reliably, and a smaller IR-seq throughput was enough to identify most shared clonotypes. The sorted CD138-negative fraction was composed of a mixed bone marrow immune population rather than of purified T cells. In IR-seq, roughly 79% of clonotypes but about 3.5% of total reads were represented by single-read clonotypes, whereas in RNA-seq, 65% to 75% of clonotypes and approximately 44% of reads were represented by single-read clonotypes.

This clonotype came up a few times. Its antigen is currently not known. Base qualities were left out, and no much larger clone turns up one base away. Every patient had bone marrow sampled at the time of active disease. Ficoll-Hypaque density gradient centrifugation was used to isolate the bone marrow mononuclear cells. Myeloma plasma cells were removed and CD138-negative cells were obtained by negative selection following labeling with CD138 magnetic microbeads on a MACS separator. Flow cytometry on an Attune NxT with CD138 antibodies was used to check the purity of the isolated cells. Total RNA was extracted with TRIzol reagent and quantified with a NanoDrop spectrophotometer. Paired RNA-seq and IR-seq were performed on each patient's CD138-negative bone marrow sample. TCR libraries were built from 400 to 450 ng RNA with the Immunoverse kit, using molecular barcoded adaptors covering alpha/delta and beta/gamma chains. The same RNA used for transcriptome sequencing was used for TCR library preparation. TCR libraries were sequenced on an Illumina HiSeq 4000 with 2 x 150 cycles. Turning to the authors' computational methods: Using MiXCR, which included quality filtering and error correction, TCR reads were aligned to human V, D, J and C references and then assembled into CDR3 clonotypes. Clonotype counts and gene usage diversity were analyzed with the tcR package in R. For inspection of raw mapping reads, RNA-seq reads were mapped by STAR aligner version 2.5.3a onto GRCh37 of the human genome. To test how sequencing depth affects detected clonotypes, IR-seq fastq files were randomly downsampled with Seqtk 1.3. TCRdb's own reprocessing of the public reads used fastp at Q25 and MiXCR and kept productive beta chains. Each entry merges the rows of one CDR3 protein and shows their most common DNA and genes. TCRdb, rather than the study authors, made the V and J calls. In all, the sample holds more than 35,000 distinct CDR3 sequences, and 12% to 15% of those were seen once. Roughly 18% of the sample belongs to the ten largest clones.

The CDR3 runs 15 residues from the cysteine to the phenylalanine. Just the 45-base CDR3 DNA is kept, in frame starting at base 1. The germline V gene supplies CDR1 MGHRA and CDR2 YSYEKL. V trim: 3 bases; J trim: 1 base; unmatched bases: 5. This chain joins TRBV4-1 to TRBJ2-5, with 7 junctional bases fitting TRBD1. Sequencing used a population of CD138-negative cells sorted from bone marrow. The sample's cell subset or site label, in plain terms: bone marrow mononuclear cells depleted of CD138+ plasma/myeloma cells by negative magnetic selection. The sequence derives from a donor at least 40 years old with multiple myeloma. The sequenced DNA is TGCGCCAGCAGCCACCTAGGGGACAGCCAAGAGACCCAGTACTTC. This yields the protein CASSHLGDSQETQYF.